The 18 T cell receptor beta chains presented below share a single source sample, sequenced in a study of immune heterogeneity within non-small cell lung tumors. Genomic DNA from bulk tumor acted as the template, and 450 to 700 ng was loaded per sample. Several biopsies per primary tumor were taken during surgery, spaced as far apart as possible. Their non-small cell lung cancer was newly diagnosed and untreated, and the patients underwent curative surgery. For the TCR beta CDR3, multiplex PCR with 32 V and 13 J primers performed the amplification. TCRdb reanalysed the multiplex PCR reads using MiXCR and keeps one entry per CDR3 protein. The sample holds some 9,300 distinct CDR3 sequences; under 35% are singletons and the top ten take about 10%. Source material: lung tumor tissue. These receptors all stem from a man in his 60s with non-small cell lung cancer.

This clonotype is labeled as medium-sized (0.01 to 0.1%). The chain joins TRBV6-1 to TRBJ2-5; 8 bases align to TRBD1. Trimming removed 4 bases from V and 6 bases from J; junction bases left unmatched: 4. The CDR3 covers 13 residues. Per germline, CDR1 MNHNS and CDR2 SASEGT. CDR3 region: CASSGTGTQTQYF. CDR3 DNA sequence: TGTGCCAGCAGTGGGACAGGGACGCAGACCCAGTACTTC.

A remark on this clonotype: One base away lies a much larger clone, so this may be a sequencing read error. This rearrangement joins TRBV5-1 to TRBJ2-1, with 8 bases matching TRBD2. CDR3 length: 16 amino acids. In germline, CDR1 is SGHRS, CDR2 YFSETQ. The CDR3 here is CTSSFLLAASYNEQFF. CDR3 DNA sequence: TGCACCAGCAGCTTCCTACTAGCGGCCTCCTACAATGAGCAGTTCTTC.

This clonotype is medium-sized. The J gene is TRBJ2-7, the V gene TRBV27, with 8 bases identical to TRBD2. The CDR3 is 15 amino acids. The germline CDR1 and CDR2 sequences are MNHEY and SMNVEV (reference sequence). The J segment lost 2 bases and the V segment lost 3 bases, leaving 6 bases of the junction unmatched. CDR3 coding DNA: TGTGCCAGCAGTTTCCTAGCGGGCACAACCTACGAGCAGTACTTC. Residues: CASSFLAGTTYEQYF.

Only a few counts were recorded for this clonotype. It may be a read error: a sequence one base away is much more abundant. This chain uses TRBV20-1 with TRBJ1-5; D ambiguous. Per the germline V gene, CDR1 is DFQATT and CDR2 is SNEGSKA (reference sequence). CDR3 length equals 13 residues. V was cut by 2 bases and J by 3 bases, with 8 bases left in between. This CDR3 reads CSARRQNNQPQHF. CDR3 DNA sequence: TGCAGTGCTAGACGGCAGAACAATCAGCCCCAGCATTTT.

As regards this clonotype: A much larger clone lies a single base off, so this may be a read error. The V gene is TRBV7-2, the J gene TRBJ2-3, with TRBD2 matching over 10 bases. This CDR3 has 18 amino acids. The V gene end was trimmed by 5 bases and the J gene end by 1 base; junction bases not matched to a gene: 12. Germline V gives CDR1 SGHTA, CDR2 FQGNSA. The CDR3 DNA follows: TGTGCCAGCAGCAGTGAGACTAGCGGGTCAATTGGCACAGATACGCAGTATTTT. Translated, it gives CASSSETSGSIGTDTQYF. Variable domain in full (rest from reference TRBV7-2 and TRBJ2-3): GAGVSQSPSNKVTEKGKDVELRCDPISGHTALYWYRQSLGQGLEFLIYFQGNSAPDKSGLPSDRFSAERTGGSVSTLTIQRTQQEDSAVYLCASSSETSGSIGTDTQYFGPGTRLTVL.

At least ten counts were recorded for this clonotype. V usage is TRBV4-1 and J usage is TRBJ2-3; D uncertain. V dropped 4 bases and J dropped 4 bases, with 12 bases sitting between them. Germline V gene data show CDR1 as MGHRA and CDR2 as YSYEKL. CDR3 size: 14 residues. The CDR3 sequence: CASSRTGPPDTQYF. In nucleotides, the CDR3 is TGCGCCAGCAGCCGTACGGGCCCCCCAGATACGCAGTATTTT.

As regards this clonotype: This likely comes from a read error, as the CDR3 has no conserved phenylalanine or tryptophan at its end. The limits of the CDR3 on the DNA are not certain, so only TCRdb's listed CDR3 is given. The chain has TRBV9 and TRBJ2-3; the table's D call, TRBD2, has no DNA check behind it. The CDR3 is 17 residues long, counting both termini. Germline V CDR1 and CDR2: SGDLS, YYNGEE. The CDR3: CASSVETGVNYEQYFGP.

The chain has TRBV19 and TRBJ2-7; 12 nucleotides agree with TRBD2. V lost 1 base to trimming and J lost 5 bases; unmatched junction nucleotides: 0. The CDR3 sequence is 14 residues long. Per the germline V gene, CDR1 is LNHDA and CDR2 is SQIVND (reference sequence). In nucleotides, the CDR3 is TGTGCCAGTAGTATAGGACTAGCGGGAGACGAGCAGTACTTC. It encodes CASSIGLAGDEQYF.

This clonotype was recorded many times. This chain connects TRBV20-1 to TRBJ2-2; D perhaps matches TRBD2 (6 bases). The CDR3 is made up of 14 amino acids. The V gene lost 6 bases and the J gene lost 5 bases, with 16 bases spanning the gap. Germline CDR1 DFQATT, CDR2 SNEGSKA (reference sequence). The CDR3: CSAAGGGNTGELFF. CDR3 bases: TGCAGTGCCGCCGGTGGGGGGAATACCGGGGAGCTGTTTTTT.

Within the sample, this clonotype is medium-sized. The chain uses TRBV7-3 and TRBJ1-4; 8 positions agree with TRBD1. V trimming: 3 bases; J trimming: 8 bases; junction bases outside the gene matches: 2. Germline values: CDR1 SGHTA, CDR2 FQGTGA. CDR3 length: 13 residues. CDR3 sequence (DNA): TGTGCCAGCAGCTTGGACAGGGACGAAAAACTGTTTTTT. It specifies CASSLDRDEKLFF.

This clonotype showed up just once. The rearrangement joins TRBV6-1 to TRBJ2-3; 10 bases line up with TRBD1. The end of the DNA fits TRBJ2-5 better, so the J call may be wrong. Germline V CDR1 and CDR2: MNHNS, SASEGT. The CDR3 is 15 residues long. In nucleotides, the CDR3 is TGTGCCAGCAGCCCAAGGGGGGACAGGGGAGAGACCCAGTACTTC. Translating it yields CASSPRGDRGETQYF.

The table lists this clonotype with many counts. The chain is built from TRBV10-3 and TRBJ1-6; 8 nucleotides agree with TRBD1. The J segment lost 7 bases and the V segment lost 10 bases, leaving 6 bases of the junction unmatched. The CDR3 has 13 amino acids. The germline V gene encodes CDR1 ENHRY and CDR2 SYGVKD. CDR3 region: CATSDRGNSPLHF. The CDR3 region has the DNA TGTGCCACCTCCGACAGGGGAAATTCACCCCTCCACTTT.

Points on this clonotype: With a much larger clone just one base away, this may be a read error. The gene calls are TRBV7-3 and TRBJ2-7; D possibly uses TRBD1 or TRBD2 (6 bases each). CDR3 length equals 14 residues. Germline CDR1 SGHTA, CDR2 FQGTGA. V was trimmed by 2 bases and J by 5 bases, leaving 13 bases between them. CDR3 sequence reads: CASSLGGRGHEQYF. CDR3 nucleotide sequence: TGTGCCAGCAGCTTAGGGGGACGGGGGCACGAGCAGTACTTC.

This clonotype was found many times. In DNA form, the CDR3 reads TGTGCCAGCGGTAAGCGGGAGGGCTACAATGAGCAGTTCTTC. Translating gives CASGKREGYNEQFF. The chain is built from TRBV13 and TRBJ2-1, with 10 positions matching TRBD2. This CDR3 is 14 amino acids long. The ends lost 8 bases at V and 3 bases at J; junction bases unmatched: 4. Germline lookup yields CDR1 PRHDT and CDR2 FYEKMQ (reference sequence). The full variable domain, its missing parts supplied by reference TRBV13 and TRBJ2-1, is AAGVIQSPRHLIKEKRETATLKCYPIPRHDTVYWYQQGPGQDPQFLISFYEKMQSDKGSIPDRFSAQQFSDYHSELNMSSLELGDSALYFCASGKREGYNEQFFGPGTRLTVL.

This clonotype was found a few times. A read error may be the cause here, since a much bigger clone is one base away. J is TRBJ2-1 and V is TRBV10-3; 7 bases map to TRBD2. Germline CDR1 reads ENHRY; CDR2 reads SYGVKD. The CDR3 contains 14 residues. Written as DNA, the CDR3 is TGTGCCATCAGTTTCGGGACTAACAATAATGATCAGTTCTTC. Translating it yields CAISFGTNNNDQFF.

The V call is TRBV9, the J call TRBJ2-1; 14 bases are shared with TRBD2. This CDR3 region has 19 residues. The ends lost 2 bases at V and 5 bases at J; junction bases unmatched: 12. Germline CDR1 reads SGDLS; CDR2 reads YYNGEE. The CDR3 bases are TGTGCCAGCAGCGTGAGGACGGGGACTAGCGGGAGATCGCACAATGAGCAGTTCTTC. This encodes CASSVRTGTSGRSHNEQFF.

This clonotype has more than one count but fewer than ten. CDR3 DNA sequence: TGTGCCAGCAGTCCGGGACAGGGAGAAGAGACCCAGTACTTC. It specifies CASSPGQGEETQYF. The V gene is TRBV12-3 or TRBV12-4, the J gene TRBJ2-5; TRBD1 agrees at 9 bases. The V gene end was trimmed by 5 bases and the J gene end by 3 bases; junction bases not matched to a gene: 4. CDR3 length: 14 amino acids.

This clonotype was seen ten or more times. CDR3 loop: CAWTIGGTGGANTEAFF. In nucleotides, the CDR3 is TGTGCCTGGACCATCGGGGGGACAGGGGGCGCAAACACTGAAGCTTTCTTT. The chain uses TRBV30 and TRBJ1-1; 12 bases agree with TRBD1. The CDR3 runs to 17 residues. CDR1 and CDR2 from the germline V gene are GTSNPN and SVGIG (reference sequence). The J segment lost 2 bases and the V segment lost 4 bases, leaving 11 bases of the junction unmatched.